This TCR beta chain was recovered during a study of sequential checkpoint blockade in melanoma (dated by TCRdb to the late 2010s). About the investigation overall: Patients were assigned by 1:1 randomization to either first-line nivolumab followed by ipilimumab (arm A) or ipilimumab followed by nivolumab (arm B). Both trial sequences were followed by maintenance nivolumab. DNA from approximately 91 melanoma tumor samples collected before treatment underwent TCRbeta immunosequencing. Matched tumor biopsies were taken from 20 or so patients before treatment and at week 13, after single-agent nivolumab (arm A) or ipilimumab (arm B). The same lesion was the source of around 80% of the matched pre- and post-treatment tumor biopsy pairs. The study at large found these results: The model for predicting response that combines TCR metrics with mutation burden needs to be validated in larger, independent patient cohorts. Tumor T-cell fraction and clonality were found to correlate with PD-L1 staining and CD8+ T-cell counts but not with mutational load. Small sample sizes and reduced statistical power limited the analyses of tumor T-cell fraction within each arm. Among patients in arm A, the nivolumab-first arm, pretreatment tumor TIL clonality was associated with response (P = .04). Patients whose tumor T-cell fraction and clonality increased by week 13 were about 30 times more likely to achieve clinical benefit.

The label giving this sample's treatment or condition can be read as: randomized to nivolumab then ipilimumab (arm A) or the reverse (arm B). None of the trial patients had been given prior DNA-damaging chemotherapy. CheckMate 064, a randomized, open-label phase II trial of sequential checkpoint blockade, was the source of the samples, all of which came from patients with melanoma. Tumor TCR sequencing used genomic DNA from formalin-fixed paraffin-embedded (FFPE) tissue samples. CDR1 GTSNPN and CDR2 SVGIG were looked up in the germline V gene (reference sequence). V and J are truncated by 0 bases and 8 bases respectively, leaving an intervening sequence of 19 bases. From the cysteine through the phenylalanine, the CDR3 covers 16 amino acids. Solely the CDR3 DNA is kept, with 48 bases framed from the first base. Comments on this clone: No cognate antigen has been identified for it. Per-base quality was not reported, and no clone a single base away is much larger than it.

The immunoSEQ Assay was used to immunosequence TCRbeta CDR3 regions from genomic DNA. Genomic DNA was amplified by bias-controlled multiplex PCR before high-throughput sequencing. The paper's data handling went like this. To quantify the absolute abundance of each unique TCRbeta CDR3 region, the sequences were collapsed and filtered. Clonality, defined as 1 minus Pielou's evenness, was calculated using only productive rearrangements. Tumor T-cell fraction was computed by normalizing TCRbeta template counts to usable DNA, estimated from several housekeeping genes. A previously published method was used to identify clones whose frequencies were significantly greater in on-treatment samples than in baseline samples. What TCRdb holds here is the immuneACCESS table cut down to in-frame rearrangements. Part of the clones is not present; checked against another copy, under half of the missing clones reflect an unresolved V gene, and the others are unexplained. The V and J calls and clone size were taken over from that table, and D and trimming were inferred from the DNA. For this sample there are under 15,000 clones; around a fifth appear just once. In total, the top ten clones hold 6% to 7.5% of the sample.

The receptor comes from a human donor with melanoma. Sequenced material: tumor tissue (inferred from file names), taken from a patient given nivolumab and ipilimumab in sequence. The chain is made from TRBV30 and TRBJ1-4; 5 matching bases give a weak D call of TRBD1. The CDR3 region: CAWSVRDGHRGEKLFF. The sequenced DNA is TGTGCCTGGAGTGTGAGGGACGGGCATCGGGGGGAAAAACTGTTTTTT.